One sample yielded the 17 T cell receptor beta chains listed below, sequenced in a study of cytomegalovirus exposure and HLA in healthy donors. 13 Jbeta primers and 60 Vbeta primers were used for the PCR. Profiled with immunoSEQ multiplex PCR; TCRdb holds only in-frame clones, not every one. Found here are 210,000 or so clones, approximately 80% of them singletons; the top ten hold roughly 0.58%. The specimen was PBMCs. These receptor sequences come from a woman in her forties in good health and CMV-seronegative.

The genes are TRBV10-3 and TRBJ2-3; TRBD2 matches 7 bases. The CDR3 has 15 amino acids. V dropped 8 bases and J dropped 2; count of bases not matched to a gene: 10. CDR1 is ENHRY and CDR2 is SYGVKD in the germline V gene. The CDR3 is CAIGPGLHPTDTQYF. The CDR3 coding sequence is TGTGCCATCGGACCGGGACTACACCCCACAGATACGCAGTATTTT.

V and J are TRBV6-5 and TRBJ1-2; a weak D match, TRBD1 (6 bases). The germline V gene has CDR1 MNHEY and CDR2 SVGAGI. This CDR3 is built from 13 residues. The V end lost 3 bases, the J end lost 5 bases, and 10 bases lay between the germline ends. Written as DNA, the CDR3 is TGTGCCAGCAGTTATCACAGGGTTTATGGCTACACCTTC. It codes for CASSYHRVYGYTF.

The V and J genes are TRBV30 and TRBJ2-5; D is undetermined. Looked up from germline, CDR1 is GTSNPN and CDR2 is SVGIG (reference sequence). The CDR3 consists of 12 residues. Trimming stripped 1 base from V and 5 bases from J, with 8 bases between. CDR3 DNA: TGTGCCTGGAGTGATCCTCGGGAGACCCAGTACTTC. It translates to CAWSDPRETQYF.

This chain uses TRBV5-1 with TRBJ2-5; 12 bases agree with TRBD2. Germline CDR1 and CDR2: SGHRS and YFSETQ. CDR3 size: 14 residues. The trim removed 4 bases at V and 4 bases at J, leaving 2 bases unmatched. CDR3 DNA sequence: TGCGCCAGCAGCCCTAGCGGGGGGGCAGAGACCCAGTACTTC. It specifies CASSPSGGAETQYF.

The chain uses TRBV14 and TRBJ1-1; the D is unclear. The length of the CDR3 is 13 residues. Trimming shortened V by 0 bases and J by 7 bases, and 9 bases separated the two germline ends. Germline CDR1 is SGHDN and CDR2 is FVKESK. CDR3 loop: CASSQDLRGEAFF. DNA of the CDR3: TGTGCCAGCAGCCAAGATCTGCGGGGTGAAGCTTTCTTT.

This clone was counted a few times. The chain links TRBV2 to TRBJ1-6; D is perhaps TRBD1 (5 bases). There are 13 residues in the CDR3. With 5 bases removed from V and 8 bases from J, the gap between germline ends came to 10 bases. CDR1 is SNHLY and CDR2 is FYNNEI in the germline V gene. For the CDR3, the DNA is TGTGCCAGCAGTTTGGACATCTATTCACCCCTCCACTTT. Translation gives CASSLDIYSPLHF.

CDR3 DNA: TGTGCCAGCGACTCTGCGCCTCACACCACCTATGGCTACACCTTC. It codes for CASDSAPHTTYGYTF. This chain joins TRBV28 and TRBJ1-2; D is undetermined. CDR1 is MDHEN and CDR2 is SYDVKM in the germline V gene. The ends were cut back, 8 bases at V and 4 bases at J, with 20 bases in the middle. CDR3 length: 15 amino acids.

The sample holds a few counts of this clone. The CDR3 nucleotides are TGTGCCAGCAGTTACTTAACCGGGACAGGGACCTACGAGCAGTACTTC. Translated: CASSYLTGTGTYEQYF. The V call is TRBV6-6, the J call TRBJ2-7, with 9 bases aligning to TRBD1. Germline CDR1 reads MNHNY; CDR2 reads SVGAGI (reference sequence). V trimming: 1 base; J trimming: 2 bases; junction bases outside the gene matches: 6. This CDR3 spans 16 amino acids.

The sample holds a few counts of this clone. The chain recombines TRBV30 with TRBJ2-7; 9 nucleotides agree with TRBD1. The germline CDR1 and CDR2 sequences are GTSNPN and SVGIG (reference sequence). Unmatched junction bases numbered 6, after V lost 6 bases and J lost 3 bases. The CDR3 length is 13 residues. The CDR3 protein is CACSGTGYYEQYF. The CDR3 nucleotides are TGTGCCTGCTCCGGGACAGGGTACTACGAGCAGTACTTC. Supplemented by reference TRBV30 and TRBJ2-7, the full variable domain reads SQTIHQWPATLVQPVGSPLSLECTVEGTSNPNLYWYRQAAGRGLQLLFYSVGIGQISSEVPQNLSASRPQDRQFILSSKKLLLSDSGFYLCACSGTGYYEQYFGPGTRLTVT.

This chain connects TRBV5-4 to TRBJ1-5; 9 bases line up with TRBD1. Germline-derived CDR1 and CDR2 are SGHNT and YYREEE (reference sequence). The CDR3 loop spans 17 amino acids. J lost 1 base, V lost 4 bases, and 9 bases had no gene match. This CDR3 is CASSLTGGTLSNQPQHF. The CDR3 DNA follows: TGTGCCAGCAGCCTGACAGGGGGGACGTTGAGCAATCAGCCCCAGCATTTT.

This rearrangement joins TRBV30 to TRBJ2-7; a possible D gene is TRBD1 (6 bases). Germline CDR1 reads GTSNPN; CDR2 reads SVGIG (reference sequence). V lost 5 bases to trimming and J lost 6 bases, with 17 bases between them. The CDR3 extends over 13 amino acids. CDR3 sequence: CAWGGLQGGEQYF. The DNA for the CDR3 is TGTGCCTGGGGGGGCCTACAGGGCGGCGAGCAGTACTTC.

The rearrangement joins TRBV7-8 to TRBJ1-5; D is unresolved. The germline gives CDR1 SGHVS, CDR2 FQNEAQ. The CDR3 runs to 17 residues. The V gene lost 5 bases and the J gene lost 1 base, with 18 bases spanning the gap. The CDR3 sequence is CASSQQSRVRSNQPQHF. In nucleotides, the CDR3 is TGTGCCAGCAGCCAGCAGTCCCGGGTCCGGAGCAATCAGCCCCAGCATTTT. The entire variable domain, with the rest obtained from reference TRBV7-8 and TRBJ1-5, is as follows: GAGVSQSPRYKVAKRGQDVALRCDPISGHVSLFWYQQALGQGPEFLTYFQNEAQLDKSGLPSDRFFAERPEGSVSTLKIQRTQQEDSAVYLCASSQQSRVRSNQPQHFGDGTRLSIL.

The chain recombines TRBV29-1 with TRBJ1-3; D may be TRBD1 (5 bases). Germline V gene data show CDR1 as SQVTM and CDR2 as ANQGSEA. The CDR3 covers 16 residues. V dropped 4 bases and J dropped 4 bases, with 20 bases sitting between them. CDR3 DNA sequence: TGCAGCGTTGGAGAGACAGTTGGGTCTCTCGGAAACACCATATATTTT. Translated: CSVGETVGSLGNTIYF.

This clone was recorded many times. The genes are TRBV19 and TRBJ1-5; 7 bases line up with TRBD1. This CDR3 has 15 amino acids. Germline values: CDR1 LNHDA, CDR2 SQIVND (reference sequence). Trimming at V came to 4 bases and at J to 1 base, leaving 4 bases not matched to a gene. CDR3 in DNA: TGTGCCAGTAGTAGCATGGGACAGAGCAATCAGCCCCAGCATTTT. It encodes CASSSMGQSNQPQHF. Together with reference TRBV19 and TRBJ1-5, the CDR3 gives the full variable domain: DGGITQSPKYLFRKEGQNVTLSCEQNLNHDAMYWYRQDPGQGLRLIYYSQIVNDFQKGDIAEGYSVSREKKESFPLTVTSAQKNPTAFYLCASSSMGQSNQPQHFGDGTRLSIL.

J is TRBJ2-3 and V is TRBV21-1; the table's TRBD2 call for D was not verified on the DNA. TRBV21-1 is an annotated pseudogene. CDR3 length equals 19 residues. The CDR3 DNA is TGTGCCACCCAGCGGATCCCCTCCATAGCGGGGACTAGCACAGATACGCAGTATTTT. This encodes CATQRIPSIAGTSTDTQYF.

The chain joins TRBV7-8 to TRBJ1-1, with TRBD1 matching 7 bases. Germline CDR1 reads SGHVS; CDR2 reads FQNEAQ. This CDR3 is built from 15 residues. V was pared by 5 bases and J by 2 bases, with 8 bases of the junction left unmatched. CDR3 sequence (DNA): TGTGCCAGCAGCCTCCTGGAGGGGGCAAACACTGAAGCTTTCTTT. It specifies CASSLLEGANTEAFF.

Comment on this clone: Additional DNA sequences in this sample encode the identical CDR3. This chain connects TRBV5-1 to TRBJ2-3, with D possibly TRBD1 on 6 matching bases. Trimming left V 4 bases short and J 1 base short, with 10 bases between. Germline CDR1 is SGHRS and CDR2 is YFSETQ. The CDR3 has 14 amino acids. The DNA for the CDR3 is TGCGCCAGCAGCAGGGGGTCGGGCACAGATACGCAGTATTTT. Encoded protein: CASSRGSGTDTQYF.